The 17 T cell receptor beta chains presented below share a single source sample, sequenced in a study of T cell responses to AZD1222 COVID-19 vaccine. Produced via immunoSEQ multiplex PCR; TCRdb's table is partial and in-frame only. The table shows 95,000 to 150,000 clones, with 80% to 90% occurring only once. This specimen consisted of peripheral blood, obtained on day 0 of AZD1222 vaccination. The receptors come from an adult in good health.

In nucleotides, the CDR3 is TGTGCCAGCAGCCGGGGACTAGGAACCTACGAGCAGTACTTC. Amino acid sequence: CASSRGLGTYEQYF. The chain recombines TRBV14 with TRBJ2-7; 8 bases agree with TRBD2. CDR1 is SGHDN, CDR2 FVKESK, per germline. CDR3 length: 14 residues. V lost 4 bases to trimming and J lost 2 bases; unmatched junction nucleotides: 4.

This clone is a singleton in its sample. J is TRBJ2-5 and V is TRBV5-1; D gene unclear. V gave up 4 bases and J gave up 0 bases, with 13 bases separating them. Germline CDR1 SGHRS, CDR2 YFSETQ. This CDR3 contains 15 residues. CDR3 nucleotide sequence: TGCGCCAGCAGCCCCGGAGACATCTACCAAGAGACCCAGTACTTC. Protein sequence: CASSPGDIYQETQYF. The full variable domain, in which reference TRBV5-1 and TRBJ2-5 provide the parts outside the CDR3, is KAGVTQTPRYLIKTRGQQVTLSCSPISGHRSVSWYQQTPGQGLQFLFEYFSETQRNKGNFPGRFSGRQFSNSRSEMNVSTLELGDSALYLCASSPGDIYQETQYFGPGTRLLVL.

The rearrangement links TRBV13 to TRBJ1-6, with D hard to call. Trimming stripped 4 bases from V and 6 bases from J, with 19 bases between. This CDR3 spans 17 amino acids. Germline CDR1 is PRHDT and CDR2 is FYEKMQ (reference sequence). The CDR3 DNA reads TGTGCCAGCAGCTCCGGACGGGTGGGGTTTGGTAATTCACCCCTCCACTTT. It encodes CASSSGRVGFGNSPLHF.

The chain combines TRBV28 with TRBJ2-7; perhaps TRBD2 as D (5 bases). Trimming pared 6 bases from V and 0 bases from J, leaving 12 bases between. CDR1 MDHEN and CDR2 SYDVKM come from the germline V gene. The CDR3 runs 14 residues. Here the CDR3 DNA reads TGTGCCAGCAGCTCCCCGGGGAGCTCCTACGAGCAGTACTTC. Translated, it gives CASSSPGSSYEQYF. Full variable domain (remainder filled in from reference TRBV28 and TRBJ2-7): DVKVTQSSRYLVKRTGEKVFLECVQDMDHENMFWYRQDPGLGLRLIYFSYDVKMKEKGDIPEGYSVSREKKERFSLILESASTNQTSMYLCASSSPGSSYEQYFGPGTRLTVT.

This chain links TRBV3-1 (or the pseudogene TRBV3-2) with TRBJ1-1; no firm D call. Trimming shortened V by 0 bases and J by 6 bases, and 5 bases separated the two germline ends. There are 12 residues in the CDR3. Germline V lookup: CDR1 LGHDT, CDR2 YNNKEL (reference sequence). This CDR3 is CASSQESAEAFF. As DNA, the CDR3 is TGTGCCAGCAGCCAAGAGTCGGCTGAAGCTTTCTTT.

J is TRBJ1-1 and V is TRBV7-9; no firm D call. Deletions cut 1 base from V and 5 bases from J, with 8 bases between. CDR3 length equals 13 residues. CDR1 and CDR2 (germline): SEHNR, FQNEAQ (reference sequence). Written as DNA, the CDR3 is TGTGCCAGCAGCTTAGGGTTATTTACTGAAGCTTTCTTT. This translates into CASSLGLFTEAFF. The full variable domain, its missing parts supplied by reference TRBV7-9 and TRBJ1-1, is DTGVSQNPRHKITKRGQNVTFRCDPISEHNRLYWYRQTLGQGPEFLTYFQNEAQLEKSRLLSDRFSAERPKGSFSTLEIQRTEQGDSAMYLCASSLGLFTEAFFGQGTRLTVV.

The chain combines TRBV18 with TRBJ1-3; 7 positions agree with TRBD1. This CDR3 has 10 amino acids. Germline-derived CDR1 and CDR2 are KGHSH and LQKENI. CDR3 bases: TGTCCGACAGGGGGAAACACCATATATTTT. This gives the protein CPTGGNTIYF.

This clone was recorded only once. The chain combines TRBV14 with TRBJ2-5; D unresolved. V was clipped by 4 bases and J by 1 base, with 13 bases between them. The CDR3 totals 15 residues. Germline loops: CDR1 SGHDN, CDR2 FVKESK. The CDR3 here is CASSPYDSLQETQYF. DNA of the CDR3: TGTGCCAGCAGCCCCTACGACTCCCTCCAAGAGACCCAGTACTTC.

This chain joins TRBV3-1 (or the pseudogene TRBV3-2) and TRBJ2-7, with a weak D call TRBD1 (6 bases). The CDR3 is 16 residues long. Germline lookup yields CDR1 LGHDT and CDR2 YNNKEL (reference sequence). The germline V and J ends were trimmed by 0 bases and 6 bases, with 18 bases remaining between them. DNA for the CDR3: TGTGCCAGCAGCCAAGACGGTCAGGGGATACGGGGCGAGCAGTACTTC. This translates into CASSQDGQGIRGEQYF.

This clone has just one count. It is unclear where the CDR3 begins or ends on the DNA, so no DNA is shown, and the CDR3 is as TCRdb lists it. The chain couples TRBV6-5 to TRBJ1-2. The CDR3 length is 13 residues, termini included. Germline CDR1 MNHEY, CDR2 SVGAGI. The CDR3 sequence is CASSTSRVYGYTF.

CDR3 amino acids: CASSPITGNTIYF. The CDR3 nucleotides read TGCGCCAGCAGCCCAATAACTGGAAACACCATATATTTT. The chain combines TRBV4-1 with TRBJ1-3; no firm D call. V was pared by 4 bases and J by 2 bases, with 6 bases between. The CDR3 loop spans 13 amino acids. Germline V gene data show CDR1 as MGHRA and CDR2 as YSYEKL.

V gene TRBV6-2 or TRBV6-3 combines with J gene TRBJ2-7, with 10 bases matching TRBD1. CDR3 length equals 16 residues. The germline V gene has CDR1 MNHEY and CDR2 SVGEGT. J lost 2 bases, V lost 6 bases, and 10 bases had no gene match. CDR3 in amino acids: CASSSGTGVRTYEQYF. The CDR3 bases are TGTGCCAGCAGCTCCGGGACAGGGGTTCGGACCTACGAGCAGTACTTC.

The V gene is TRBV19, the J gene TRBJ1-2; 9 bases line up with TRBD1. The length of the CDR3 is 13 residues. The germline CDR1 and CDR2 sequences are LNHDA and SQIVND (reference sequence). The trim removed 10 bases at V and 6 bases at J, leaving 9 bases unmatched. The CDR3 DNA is TGTGCCACGACTCAGGGGACAGGGAATGGCTACACCTTC. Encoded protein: CATTQGTGNGYTF. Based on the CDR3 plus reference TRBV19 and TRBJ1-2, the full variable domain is DGGITQSPKYLFRKEGQNVTLSCEQNLNHDAMYWYRQDPGQGLRLIYYSQIVNDFQKGDIAEGYSVSREKKESFPLTVTSAQKNPTAFYLCATTQGTGNGYTFGSGTRLTVV.

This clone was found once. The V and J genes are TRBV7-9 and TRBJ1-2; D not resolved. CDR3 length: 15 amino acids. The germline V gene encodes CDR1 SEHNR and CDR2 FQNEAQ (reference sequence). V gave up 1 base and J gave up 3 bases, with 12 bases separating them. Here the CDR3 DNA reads TGTGCCAGCAGCTTAGAGGGCCGACCTCACTATGGCTACACCTTC. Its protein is CASSLEGRPHYGYTF.

The DNA of the CDR3 is TGTGCCATCAGGGGGAGCGGGACTAGCACAGATACGCAGTATTTT. Protein sequence: CAIRGSGTSTDTQYF. The chain joins TRBV10-3 to TRBJ2-3; 7 nucleotides agree with TRBD2. Per the germline V gene, CDR1 is ENHRY and CDR2 is SYGVKD. CDR3 size: 15 residues. The ends lost 6 bases at V and 0 bases at J; junction bases unmatched: 6.

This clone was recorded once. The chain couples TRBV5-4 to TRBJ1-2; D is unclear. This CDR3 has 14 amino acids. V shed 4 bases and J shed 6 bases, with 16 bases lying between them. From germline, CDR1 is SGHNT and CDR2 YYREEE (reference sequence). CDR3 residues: CASSNLGSSDGYTF. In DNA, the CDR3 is TGTGCCAGCAGCAATTTGGGGTCGTCGGATGGCTACACCTTC.

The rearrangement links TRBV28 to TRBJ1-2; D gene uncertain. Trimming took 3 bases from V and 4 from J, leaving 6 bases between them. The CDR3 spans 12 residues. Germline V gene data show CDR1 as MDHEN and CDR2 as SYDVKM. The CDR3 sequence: CASSLIPYGYTF. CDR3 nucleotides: TGTGCCAGCAGTTTGATCCCCTATGGCTACACCTTC.